Below, 20 T cell receptor beta chains from the same sample are listed, as sequenced in a study of identical twins. TCRdb re-called the 5' RACE reads through MiXCR, storing one row per CDR3 protein. Of 260,000 or so distinct CDR3 sequences in the sample, 7.5% were seen once. The same data also contributed to another study, on yellow fever vaccine responses in identical twins.

Sequencing was performed on CD8+ T cells sorted from blood. These receptors were taken from a woman younger than 35 in good health.

This clonotype appeared a few times. The V gene is TRBV5-1, the J gene TRBJ2-1; no clear D gene. CDR3 length: 17 residues. The ends were cut back, 4 bases at V and 8 bases at J, with 25 bases in the middle. The germline V gene encodes CDR1 SGHRS and CDR2 YFSETQ. CDR3 DNA: TGCGCCAGCAGCGGGCTCTTCGGTATGGAGATGTCTGATGAGCAGTTCTTC. Protein sequence: CASSGLFGMEMSDEQFF.

The chain joins TRBV4-2 to TRBJ2-3; 7 bases line up with TRBD1. Germline CDR1 reads LGHNA; CDR2 reads YNFKEQ. This CDR3 spans 18 amino acids. Trimming took 1 base from V and 0 from J; bases not matched to a gene: 10. CDR3 residues: CASSQVVGEGASTDTQYF. Here the CDR3 DNA reads TGTGCCAGCAGCCAAGTAGTTGGTGAGGGGGCGAGCACAGATACGCAGTATTTT.

This clonotype has a single count. At one end the junction does not follow the germline gene, possibly because of a read error. This chain uses TRBV20-1 with TRBJ1-4; 9 bases fit TRBD1. This CDR3 comprises 14 residues. In germline, CDR1 is DFQATT, CDR2 SNEGSKA (reference sequence). The CDR3 DNA reads as TGCAGTGCTAGTCAGGACAGGGGAGGTGAAGAACTGTTTTTT. Translating it yields CSASQDRGGEELFF.

This clonotype was seen a handful of times. The CDR3 DNA reads TGTGCCAGCAGTGTCACCGGGACTAGCGGGAGTGGGGATACGCAGTATTTT. This encodes CASSVTGTSGSGDTQYF. The rearrangement links TRBV9 to TRBJ2-3; 14 bases line up with TRBD2. Trimming removed 5 bases from V and 6 bases from J; junction bases left unmatched: 11. Germline lookup yields CDR1 SGDLS and CDR2 YYNGEE. The CDR3 totals 17 residues.

This clonotype was counted a few times. The V gene is TRBV12-3 or TRBV12-4, the J gene TRBJ2-1, with D perhaps matching TRBD2 (6 bases). Trimming pared 8 bases from V and 6 bases from J, leaving 14 bases between. CDR3 length: 13 residues. CDR3 loop: CASLGTFINEQFF. The CDR3 DNA reads TGTGCCAGCCTTGGGACTTTCATCAATGAGCAGTTCTTC.

This clonotype was picked up a small number of times. CDR3 nucleotide sequence: TGTGCCAGCAGCTTAAGGACGGCCCCAAGGACCCAGTACTTC. Residues: CASSLRTAPRTQYF. The rearrangement joins TRBV11-1 to TRBJ2-5, with D unclear. From germline, CDR1 is SGHAT and CDR2 FQDESV (reference sequence). V was pared by 2 bases and J by 7 bases, with 14 bases between. The CDR3 sequence is 14 residues long.

This clonotype was counted only a few times. CDR3 loop: CASSNGQGGDTQYF. In DNA, the CDR3 is TGTGCCAGCAGTAATGGACAGGGCGGAGATACGCAGTATTTT. The chain employs TRBV12-3 or TRBV12-4 and TRBJ2-3; 8 bases line up with TRBD1. Trimming removed 5 bases from V and 5 bases from J; junction bases left unmatched: 6. The CDR3 is made up of 14 amino acids.

For the CDR3, the DNA is TGCGCCAGCAGCCGGGGGGGTAGCAGCGGGTCGGCCAAAAACATTCAGTACTTC. Protein sequence: CASSRGGSSGSAKNIQYF. The chain joins TRBV4-1 to TRBJ2-4, with 7 positions matching TRBD2. Per germline, CDR1 MGHRA and CDR2 YSYEKL. The CDR3 runs 18 residues. Trimming cost V 4 bases and J 1 base; bases outside gene matches: 13.

A few counts support this clonotype. The rearrangement joins TRBV15 to TRBJ2-2; no clear D. Germline CDR1 LNHNV, CDR2 YYDKDF (reference sequence). The CDR3 loop spans 12 amino acids. Trimming took 0 bases from V and 5 from J, leaving 1 base between them. DNA for the CDR3: TGTGCCACCAGCAGAGAAACCGGGGAGCTGTTTTTT. Its translation: CATSRETGELFF.

The sample holds many counts of this clonotype. The V gene is TRBV12-3 or TRBV12-4, the J gene TRBJ1-2; no clear D gene. V gave up 3 bases and J gave up 2 bases, with 7 bases separating them. This CDR3 is built from 13 residues. The CDR3 DNA reads as TGTGCCAGCAGTTTGGGAGACAACTATGGCTACACCTTC. Encoded protein: CASSLGDNYGYTF.

CDR3 in amino acids: CASSLVGSLTSGQETQYF. The CDR3 nucleotides read TGTGCCAGCAGCTTAGTCGGCAGCCTGACTAGTGGTCAAGAGACCCAGTACTTC. The J gene is TRBJ2-5, the V gene TRBV7-8; maybe TRBD2 (6 bases). The ends were cut back, 1 base at V and 2 bases at J, with 20 bases in the middle. The germline CDR1 and CDR2 sequences are SGHVS and FQNEAQ. The CDR3 totals 18 residues. The full variable domain, rest sourced from reference TRBV7-8 and TRBJ2-5, is GAGVSQSPRYKVAKRGQDVALRCDPISGHVSLFWYQQALGQGPEFLTYFQNEAQLDKSGLPSDRFFAERPEGSVSTLKIQRTQQEDSAVYLCASSLVGSLTSGQETQYFGPGTRLLVL.

The chain joins TRBV20-1 to TRBJ2-7; possible D gene TRBD2, 7 bases. CDR3 length: 12 residues. V was clipped by 8 bases and J by 6 bases, with 17 bases between them. Germline V gene sequence: CDR1 DFQATT, CDR2 SNEGSKA (reference sequence). CDR3 in DNA: TGCAGTCCAAGGGGGGGGGCTTCCGAGCAGTACGTC. Protein product: CSPRGGASEQYV.

The chain carries TRBV6-1 and TRBJ2-1; the match to TRBD2 covers 8 bases. Germline V lookup: CDR1 MNHNS, CDR2 SASEGT. The CDR3 length is 13 residues. The ends lost 8 bases at V and 4 bases at J; junction bases unmatched: 4. The CDR3 protein is CASWASGYNEQFF. CDR3 in DNA: TGTGCCAGCTGGGCTAGCGGGTACAATGAGCAGTTCTTC.

J is TRBJ2-7 and V is TRBV20-1; no clear D. This CDR3 is 14 amino acids long. From germline, CDR1 is DFQATT and CDR2 SNEGSKA (reference sequence). V was cut by 0 bases and J by 2 bases, with 11 bases left in between. CDR3 coding DNA: TGCAGTGCTAGAGATTCGGGCAGAACCTACGAGCAGTACGTC. Residues: CSARDSGRTYEQYV.

This clonotype was recorded at least ten times. The rearrangement uses TRBV6-1 and TRBJ2-3, with TRBD1 identical over 7 bases. V lost 7 bases and J lost 1; bases outside the gene matches: 5. The germline V gene has CDR1 MNHNS and CDR2 SASEGT. The CDR3 covers 14 residues. The CDR3 here is CASNTGVGTDTQYF. The CDR3 region has the DNA TGTGCCAGCAACACAGGGGTCGGCACAGATACGCAGTATTTT.

V is TRBV29-1 and J is TRBJ2-7; the D is unclear. Trimming took off 4 bases at V and 5 bases at J, with 6 bases between the two ends. This CDR3 contains 10 residues. Germline values: CDR1 SQVTM, CDR2 ANQGSEA. CDR3 in amino acids: CSVGSNEQYF. In DNA form, the CDR3 reads TGCAGCGTTGGTAGTAACGAGCAGTACTTC.

Many counts were recorded for this clonotype. The CDR3 DNA sequence: TGTGCCAGCAGTTCGCATTACGGCGGATACAATGAGCAGTTCTTC. Translation: CASSSHYGGYNEQFF. The chain is built from TRBV12-3 or TRBV12-4 and TRBJ2-1; D call uncertain. Trimming cost V 4 bases and J 4 bases, with 14 bases left between them. This CDR3 contains 15 residues.

V is TRBV7-9 and J is TRBJ2-1, with 10 bases identical to TRBD1. V lost 5 bases, J lost 8 bases, and 9 bases stayed unmatched. Germline CDR1 reads SEHNR; CDR2 reads FQNEAQ (reference sequence). The CDR3 runs to 15 residues. CDR3 sequence reads: CASSLRQGAFDEQFF. The CDR3 DNA is TGTGCCAGCAGCCTCAGACAGGGGGCCTTCGATGAGCAGTTCTTC.

This clonotype has just a few counts. This chain joins TRBV5-6 and TRBJ2-1; 9 bases map to TRBD2. The CDR3 is 18 residues long. Trimming cost V 4 bases and J 2 bases; bases outside gene matches: 13. Germline lookup yields CDR1 SGHDT and CDR2 YYEEEE. CDR3 bases: TGTGCCAGCAGCGCCGGTGGGTTAGCGGGAGTCGCCTACAATGAGCAGTTCTTC. Amino acids: CASSAGGLAGVAYNEQFF.

Worth noting for this clonotype: Its ends do not fully match the called genes, so a read error is possible. This chain joins TRBV5-3 and TRBJ2-7; 7 bases line up with TRBD2. TRBV5-3 is labeled an ORF, and its function is uncertain. The CDR3 spans 13 residues. The CDR3 DNA sequence: TGTGCCAGGAGCCTCGGACTAGACTGCGAGCAGTGCTTC. This gives the protein CARSLGLDCEQCF.